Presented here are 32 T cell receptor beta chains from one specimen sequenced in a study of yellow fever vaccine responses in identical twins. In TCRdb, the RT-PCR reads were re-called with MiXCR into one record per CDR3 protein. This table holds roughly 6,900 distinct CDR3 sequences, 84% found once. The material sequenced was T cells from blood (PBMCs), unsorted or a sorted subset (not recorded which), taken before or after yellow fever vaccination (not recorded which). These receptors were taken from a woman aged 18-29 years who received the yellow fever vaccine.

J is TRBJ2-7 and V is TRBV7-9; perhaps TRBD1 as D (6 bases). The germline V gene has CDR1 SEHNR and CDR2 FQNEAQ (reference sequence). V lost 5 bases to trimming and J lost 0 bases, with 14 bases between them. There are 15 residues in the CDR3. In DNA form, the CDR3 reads TGTGCCAGCAGCCGTGCACAGGGTCCCTCCTACGAGCAGTACTTC. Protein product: CASSRAQGPSYEQYF.

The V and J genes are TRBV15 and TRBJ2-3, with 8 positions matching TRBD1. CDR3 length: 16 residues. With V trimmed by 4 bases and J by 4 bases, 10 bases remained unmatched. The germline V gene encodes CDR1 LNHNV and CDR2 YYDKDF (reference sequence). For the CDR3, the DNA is TGTGCCACCAGCACCAACCGAGGACAGGGCCCAGATACGCAGTATTTT. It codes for CATSTNRGQGPDTQYF. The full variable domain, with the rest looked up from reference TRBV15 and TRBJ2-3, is DAMVIQNPRYQVTQFGKPVTLSCSQTLNHNVMYWYQQKSSQAPKLLFHYYDKDFNNEADTPDNFQSRRPNTSFCFLDIRSPGLGDTAMYLCATSTNRGQGPDTQYFGPGTRLTVL.

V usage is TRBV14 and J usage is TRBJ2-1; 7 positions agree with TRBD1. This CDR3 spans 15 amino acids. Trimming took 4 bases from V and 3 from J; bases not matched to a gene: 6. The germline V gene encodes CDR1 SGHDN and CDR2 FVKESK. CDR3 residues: CASSRETGYYNEQFF. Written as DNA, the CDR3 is TGTGCCAGCAGCCGAGAGACAGGGTACTACAATGAGCAGTTCTTC.

The CDR3 protein is CASSPGGTDSYEQYF. In DNA, the CDR3 is TGTGCCAGCAGCCCAGGGGGGACCGACTCCTACGAGCAGTACTTC. This chain joins TRBV7-3 and TRBJ2-7, with D maybe TRBD1 (7 bases). Trimming took 5 bases from V and 0 from J, leaving 14 bases between them. The CDR3 runs to 15 residues. CDR1 and CDR2 from the germline V gene are SGHTA and FQGTGA.

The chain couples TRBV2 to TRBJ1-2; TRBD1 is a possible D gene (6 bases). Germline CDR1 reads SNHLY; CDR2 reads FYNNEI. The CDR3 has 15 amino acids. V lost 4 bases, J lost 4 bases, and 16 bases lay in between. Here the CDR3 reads CASSADSETLYGYTF. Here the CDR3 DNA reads TGTGCCAGCAGTGCGGACAGCGAAACCCTCTATGGCTACACCTTC.

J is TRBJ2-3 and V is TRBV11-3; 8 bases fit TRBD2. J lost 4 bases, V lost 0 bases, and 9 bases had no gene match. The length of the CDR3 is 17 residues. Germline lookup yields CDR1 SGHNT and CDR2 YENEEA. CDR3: CASSLDRSGRLSDTQYF. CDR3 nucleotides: TGTGCCAGCAGCTTAGACCGAAGCGGGAGACTTTCAGATACGCAGTATTTT.

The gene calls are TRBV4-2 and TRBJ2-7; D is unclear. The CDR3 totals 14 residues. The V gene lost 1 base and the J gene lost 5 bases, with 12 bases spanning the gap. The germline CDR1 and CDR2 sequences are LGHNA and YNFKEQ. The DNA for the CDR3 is TGTGCCAGCAGCCAAGGTACCCGGAAAGACGAGCAGTACTTC. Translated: CASSQGTRKDEQYF.

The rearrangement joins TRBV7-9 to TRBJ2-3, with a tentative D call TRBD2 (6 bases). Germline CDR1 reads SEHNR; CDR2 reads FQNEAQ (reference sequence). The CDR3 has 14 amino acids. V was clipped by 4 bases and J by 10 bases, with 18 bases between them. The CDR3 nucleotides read TGTGCCAGCAGCTGGACTCTGGAGGGGCCTTCGCAGTATTTT. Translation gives CASSWTLEGPSQYF.

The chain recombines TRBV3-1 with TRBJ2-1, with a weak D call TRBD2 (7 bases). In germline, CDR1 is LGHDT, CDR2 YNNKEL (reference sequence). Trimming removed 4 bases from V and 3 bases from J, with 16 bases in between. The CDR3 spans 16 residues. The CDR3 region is CASSPLGGGLYNEQFF. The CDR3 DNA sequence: TGTGCCAGCAGCCCCTTAGGGGGGGGCCTCTACAATGAGCAGTTCTTC.

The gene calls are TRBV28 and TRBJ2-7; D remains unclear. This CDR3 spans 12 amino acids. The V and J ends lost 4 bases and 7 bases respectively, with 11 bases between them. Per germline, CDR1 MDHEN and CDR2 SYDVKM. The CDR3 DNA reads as TGTGCCAGCAGTTCGGACGGTTTGGAGCAGTACTTC. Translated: CASSSDGLEQYF.

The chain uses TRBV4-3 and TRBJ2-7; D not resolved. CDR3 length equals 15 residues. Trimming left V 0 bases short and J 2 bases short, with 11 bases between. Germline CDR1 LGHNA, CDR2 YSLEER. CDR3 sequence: CASSQDRQATYEQYF. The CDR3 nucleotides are TGCGCCAGCAGCCAAGATCGGCAGGCTACCTACGAGCAGTACTTC.

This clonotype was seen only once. The CDR3 sequence: CASSMAENLINYGYTF. CDR3 nucleotide sequence: TGTGCCAGCAGCATGGCCGAGAATCTCATAAACTATGGCTACACCTTC. V usage is TRBV5-4 and J usage is TRBJ1-2; D not certain. CDR3 length equals 16 residues. The V gene lost 4 bases and the J gene lost 2 bases, with 18 bases spanning the gap. Germline-derived CDR1 and CDR2 are SGHNT and YYREEE (reference sequence).

In DNA form, the CDR3 reads TGTGCCAGCAGCCTTGGATCGACAGGGTTCTACGAGCAGTACTTC. Amino acids: CASSLGSTGFYEQYF. V is TRBV27 and J is TRBJ2-7; 7 nucleotides align to TRBD1. After removal of 6 bases from V and 3 bases from J, the junction contained 11 bases not matched to a gene. The CDR3 has 15 amino acids. Germline CDR1 MNHEY, CDR2 SMNVEV (reference sequence).

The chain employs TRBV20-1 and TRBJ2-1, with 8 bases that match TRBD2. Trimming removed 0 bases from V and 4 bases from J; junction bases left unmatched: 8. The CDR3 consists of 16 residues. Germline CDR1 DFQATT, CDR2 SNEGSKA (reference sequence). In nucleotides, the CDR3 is TGCAGTGCTAGAGATCTCGTTAGCGGGGATTACAATGAGCAGTTCTTC. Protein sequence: CSARDLVSGDYNEQFF.

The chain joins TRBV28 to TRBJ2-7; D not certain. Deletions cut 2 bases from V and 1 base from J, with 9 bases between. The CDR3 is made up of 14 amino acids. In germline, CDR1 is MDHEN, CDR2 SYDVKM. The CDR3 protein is CASSLPIQSYEQYF. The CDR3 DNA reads TGTGCCAGCAGTTTACCCATACAGTCCTACGAGCAGTACTTC.

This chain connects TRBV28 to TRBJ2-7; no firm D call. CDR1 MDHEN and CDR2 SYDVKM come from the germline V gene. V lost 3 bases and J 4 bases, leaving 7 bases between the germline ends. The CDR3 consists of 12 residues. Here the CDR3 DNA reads TGTGCCAGCAGTTTCCTCGGGTACGAGCAGTACTTC. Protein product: CASSFLGYEQYF.

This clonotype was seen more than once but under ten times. The DNA of the CDR3 is TGTGCCAGCAGCAGACTAGCGAACTCCTACGAGCAGTACTTC. Amino acids: CASSRLANSYEQYF. The chain links TRBV7-6 to TRBJ2-7; TRBD2 agrees at 8 bases. With V trimmed by 5 bases and J by 0 bases, 3 bases remained unmatched. The CDR3 consists of 14 residues. The V gene's germline CDR1 is SGHVS and CDR2 FNYEAQ.

CDR3 residues: CASSQQFGPPNGDEQFF. In DNA form, the CDR3 reads TGTGCCAGCAGCCAGCAGTTCGGGCCTCCGAATGGCGATGAGCAGTTCTTC. This chain joins TRBV4-2 and TRBJ2-1; D is ambiguous. Trimming removed 3 bases from V and 8 bases from J, with 23 bases in between. The CDR3 contains 17 residues. Germline CDR1 and CDR2: LGHNA and YNFKEQ.

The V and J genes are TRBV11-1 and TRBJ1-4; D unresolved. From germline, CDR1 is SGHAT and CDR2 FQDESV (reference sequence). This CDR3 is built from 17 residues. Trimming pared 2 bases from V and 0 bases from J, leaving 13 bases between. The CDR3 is CASSLFGRGTTNEKLFF. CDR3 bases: TGTGCCAGCAGCTTATTCGGCAGAGGAACAACTAATGAAAAACTGTTTTTT.

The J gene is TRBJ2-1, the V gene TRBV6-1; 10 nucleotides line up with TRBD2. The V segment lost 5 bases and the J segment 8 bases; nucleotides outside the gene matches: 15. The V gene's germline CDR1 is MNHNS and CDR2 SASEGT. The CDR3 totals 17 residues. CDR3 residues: CASSQRPSGSPRYEQFF. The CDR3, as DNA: TGTGCCAGCAGTCAACGCCCTAGCGGGAGCCCCCGTTATGAGCAGTTCTTC.

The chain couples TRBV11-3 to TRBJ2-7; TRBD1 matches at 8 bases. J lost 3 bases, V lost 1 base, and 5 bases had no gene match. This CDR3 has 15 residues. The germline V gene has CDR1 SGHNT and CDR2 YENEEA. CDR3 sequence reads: CASSLGTGGGYEQYF. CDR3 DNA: TGTGCCAGCAGCTTAGGCACAGGGGGTGGCTACGAGCAGTACTTC.

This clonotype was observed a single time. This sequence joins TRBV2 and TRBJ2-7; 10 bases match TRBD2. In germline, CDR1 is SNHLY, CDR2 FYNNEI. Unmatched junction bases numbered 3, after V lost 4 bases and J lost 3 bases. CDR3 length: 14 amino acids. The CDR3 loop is CASSGTSGSYEQYF. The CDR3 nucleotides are TGTGCCAGCAGTGGGACTAGCGGTAGCTACGAGCAGTACTTC. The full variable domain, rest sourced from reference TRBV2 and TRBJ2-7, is EPEVTQTPSHQVTQMGQEVILRCVPISNHLYFYWYRQILGQKVEFLVSFYNNEISEKSEIFDDQFSVERPDGSNFTLKIRSTKLEDSAMYFCASSGTSGSYEQYFGPGTRLTVT.

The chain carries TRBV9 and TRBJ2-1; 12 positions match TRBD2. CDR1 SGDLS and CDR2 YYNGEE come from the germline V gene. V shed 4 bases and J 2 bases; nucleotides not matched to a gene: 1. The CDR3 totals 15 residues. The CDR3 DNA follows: TGTGCCAGCAGCTCTAGCGGGGGGGCCTACAATGAGCAGTTCTTC. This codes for CASSSSGGAYNEQFF.

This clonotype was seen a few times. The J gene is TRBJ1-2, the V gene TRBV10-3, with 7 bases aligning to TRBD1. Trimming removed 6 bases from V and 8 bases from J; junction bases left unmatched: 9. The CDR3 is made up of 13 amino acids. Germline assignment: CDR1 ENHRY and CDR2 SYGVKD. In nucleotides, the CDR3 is TGTGCCATCAGCCTCGACAGGGTAGGAGGCTACACCTTC. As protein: CAISLDRVGGYTF.

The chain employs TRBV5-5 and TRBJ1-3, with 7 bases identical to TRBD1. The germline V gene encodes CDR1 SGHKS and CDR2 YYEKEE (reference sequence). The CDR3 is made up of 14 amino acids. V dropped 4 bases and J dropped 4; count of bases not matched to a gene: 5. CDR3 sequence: CASSHQGEGNTIYF. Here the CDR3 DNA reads TGTGCCAGCAGCCATCAGGGGGAAGGAAACACCATATATTTT.

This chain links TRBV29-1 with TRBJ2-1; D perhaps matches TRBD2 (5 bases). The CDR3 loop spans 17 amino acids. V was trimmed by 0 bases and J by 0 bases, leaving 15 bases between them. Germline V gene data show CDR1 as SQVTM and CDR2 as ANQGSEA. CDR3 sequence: CSVEDYGAASSYNEQFF. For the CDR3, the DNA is TGCAGCGTTGAAGACTACGGAGCGGCGAGCTCCTACAATGAGCAGTTCTTC.

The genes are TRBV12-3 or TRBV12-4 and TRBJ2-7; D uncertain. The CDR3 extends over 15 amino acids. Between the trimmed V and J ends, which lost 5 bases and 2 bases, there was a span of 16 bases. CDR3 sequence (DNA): TGTGCCAGCAGTCGGTGGGCCAATGAAGCCTACGAGCAGTACTTC. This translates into CASSRWANEAYEQYF.

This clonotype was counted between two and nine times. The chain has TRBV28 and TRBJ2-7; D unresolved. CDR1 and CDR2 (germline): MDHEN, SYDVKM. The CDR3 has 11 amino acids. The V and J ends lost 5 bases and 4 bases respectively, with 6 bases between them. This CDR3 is CASSLGYEQYF. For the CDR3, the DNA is TGTGCCAGCAGTCTCGGGTACGAGCAGTACTTC.

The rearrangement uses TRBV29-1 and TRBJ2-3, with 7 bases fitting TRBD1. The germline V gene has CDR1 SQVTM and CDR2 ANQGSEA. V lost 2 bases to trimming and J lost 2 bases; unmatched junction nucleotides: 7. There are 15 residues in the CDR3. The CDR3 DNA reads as TGCAGCGTTGAACCCGGGACAGCGTACACAGATACGCAGTATTTT. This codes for CSVEPGTAYTDTQYF.

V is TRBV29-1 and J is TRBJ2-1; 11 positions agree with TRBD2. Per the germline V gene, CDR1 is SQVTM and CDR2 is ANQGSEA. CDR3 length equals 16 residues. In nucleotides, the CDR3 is TGCAGGACCTCGCCGACTAGCGGGACCCGGGGAGTTGAGCAGTTCTTC. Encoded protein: CRTSPTSGTRGVEQFF.

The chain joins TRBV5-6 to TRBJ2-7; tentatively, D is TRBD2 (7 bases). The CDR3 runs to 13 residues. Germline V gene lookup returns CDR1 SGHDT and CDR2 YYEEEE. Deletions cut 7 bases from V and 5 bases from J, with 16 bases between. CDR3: CASSLGGGDEQYF. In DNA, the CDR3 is TGTGCCAGCTCACTTGGGGGGGGCGACGAGCAGTACTTC.

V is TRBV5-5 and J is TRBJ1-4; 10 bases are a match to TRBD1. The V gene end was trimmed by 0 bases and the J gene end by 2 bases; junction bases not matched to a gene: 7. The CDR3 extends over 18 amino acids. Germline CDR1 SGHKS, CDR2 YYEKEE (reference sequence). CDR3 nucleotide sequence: TGTGCCAGCAGCTTGGCCACCGACAGGGGGCCGACTAATGAAAAACTGTTTTTT. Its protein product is CASSLATDRGPTNEKLFF.